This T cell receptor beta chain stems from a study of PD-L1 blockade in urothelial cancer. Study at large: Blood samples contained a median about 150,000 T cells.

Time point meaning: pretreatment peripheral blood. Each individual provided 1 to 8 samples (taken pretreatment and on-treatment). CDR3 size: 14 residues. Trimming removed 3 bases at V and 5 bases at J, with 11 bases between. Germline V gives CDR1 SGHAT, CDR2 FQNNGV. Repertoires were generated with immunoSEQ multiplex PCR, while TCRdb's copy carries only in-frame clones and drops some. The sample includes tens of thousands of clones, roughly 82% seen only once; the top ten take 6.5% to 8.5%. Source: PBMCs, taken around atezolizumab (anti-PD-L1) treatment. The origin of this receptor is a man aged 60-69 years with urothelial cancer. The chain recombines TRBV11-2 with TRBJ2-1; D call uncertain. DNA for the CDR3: TGTGCCAGCAGCTTGAATCACCGGGACAATGAGCAGTTCTTC. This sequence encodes CASSLNHRDNEQFF.